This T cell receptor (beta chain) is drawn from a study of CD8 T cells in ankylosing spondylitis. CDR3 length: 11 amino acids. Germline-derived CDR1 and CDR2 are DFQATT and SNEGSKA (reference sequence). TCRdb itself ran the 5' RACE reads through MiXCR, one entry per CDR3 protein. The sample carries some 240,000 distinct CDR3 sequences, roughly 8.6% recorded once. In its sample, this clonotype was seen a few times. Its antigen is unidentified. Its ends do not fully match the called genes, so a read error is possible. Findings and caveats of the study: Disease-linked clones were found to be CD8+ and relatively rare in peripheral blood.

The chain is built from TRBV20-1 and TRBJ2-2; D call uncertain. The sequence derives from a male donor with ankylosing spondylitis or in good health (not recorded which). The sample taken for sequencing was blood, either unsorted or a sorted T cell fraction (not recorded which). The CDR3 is CCGAWAGELFF. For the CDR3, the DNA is TGTTGCGGAGCCTGGGCCGGGGAGCTGTTTTTT.